This paragraph reports one T cell receptor beta chain. Germline V gene data show CDR1 as SGHNT and CDR2 as YYREEE (reference sequence). This CDR3 contains 15 residues. The V end lost 2 bases, the J end lost 1 base, and 12 bases lay between the germline ends. This record comes from a study of graft-versus-host responses after intestinal transplantation. Clones were read by immunoSEQ multiplex PCR, and TCRdb kept only the in-frame ones, dropping some. The repertoire holds roughly 80,000 clones, with around 92% as singletons. The rearrangement uses TRBV5-4 and TRBJ1-2; no clear D. The receptor was isolated from a human patient who received an intestinal transplant, so some T cells may come from the graft donor. The specimen comprised PBMCs, sampled 98 days after intestinal transplantation. The CDR3 DNA follows: TGTGCCAGCAGCTTTGTGACCGACAATAACTATGGCTACACCTTC. Its protein product is CASSFVTDNNYGYTF.